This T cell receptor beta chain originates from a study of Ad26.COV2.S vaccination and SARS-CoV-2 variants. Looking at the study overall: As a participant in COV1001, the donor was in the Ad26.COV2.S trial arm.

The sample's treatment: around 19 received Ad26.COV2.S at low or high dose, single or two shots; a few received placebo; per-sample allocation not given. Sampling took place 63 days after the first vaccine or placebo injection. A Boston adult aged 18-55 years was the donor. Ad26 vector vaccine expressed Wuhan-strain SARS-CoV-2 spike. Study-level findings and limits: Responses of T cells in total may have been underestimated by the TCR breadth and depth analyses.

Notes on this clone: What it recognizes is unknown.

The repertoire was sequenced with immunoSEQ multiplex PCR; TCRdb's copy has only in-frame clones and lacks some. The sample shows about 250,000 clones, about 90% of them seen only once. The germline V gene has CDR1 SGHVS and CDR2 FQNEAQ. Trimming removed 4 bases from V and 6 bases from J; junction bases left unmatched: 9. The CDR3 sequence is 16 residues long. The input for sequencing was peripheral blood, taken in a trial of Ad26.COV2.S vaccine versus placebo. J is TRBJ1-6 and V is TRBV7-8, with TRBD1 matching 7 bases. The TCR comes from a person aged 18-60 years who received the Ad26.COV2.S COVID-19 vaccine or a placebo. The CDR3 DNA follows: TGTGCCAGCAGCTCTCTAGGGGGACAGATTAATTCACCCCTCCACTTT. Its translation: CASSSLGGQINSPLHF.